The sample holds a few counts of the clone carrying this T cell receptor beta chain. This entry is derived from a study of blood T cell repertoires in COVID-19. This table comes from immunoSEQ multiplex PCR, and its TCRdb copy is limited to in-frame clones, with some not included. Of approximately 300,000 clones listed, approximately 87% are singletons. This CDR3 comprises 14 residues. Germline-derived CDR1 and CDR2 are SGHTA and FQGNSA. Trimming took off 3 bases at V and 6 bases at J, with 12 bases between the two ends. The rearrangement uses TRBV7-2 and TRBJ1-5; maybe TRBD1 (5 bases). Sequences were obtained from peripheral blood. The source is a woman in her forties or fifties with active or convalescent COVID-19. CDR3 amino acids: CASSFSGTGQPQHF. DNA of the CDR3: TGTGCCAGCAGCTTCTCAGGGACTGGTCAGCCCCAGCATTTT.